One and the same sample provided the 13 T cell receptor beta chains below, sequenced in a study of CD8+CD57+ T cells in acquired aplastic anemia. It was genomic DNA that served as the template for profiling TCR beta VDJ and CDR3. In TCRdb, the reads were re-called with MiXCR into one record per CDR3 protein. The repertoire holds 200,000 to 300,000 distinct CDR3 sequences, with around 43% as singletons. Only patients with CD8+CD57+ cell expansion on flow cytometry were chosen for sequencing. Sequencing was performed on sorted CD4+, CD8+, or CD8+CD57+ T cells (not recorded which) from PBMCs. These receptors came from a human donor with aplastic anemia.

The rearrangement links TRBV6-5 to TRBJ2-7; a possible D gene is TRBD1 (6 bases). This CDR3 has 14 amino acids. Germline CDR1 is MNHEY and CDR2 is SVGAGI. V was cut by 6 bases and J by 0 bases, with 12 bases left in between. CDR3 residues: CASRFTGSSYEQYF. In DNA form, the CDR3 reads TGTGCCAGCAGGTTCACAGGGAGCTCCTACGAGCAGTACTTC.

The genes are TRBV20-1 and TRBJ2-4; tentatively, D is TRBD2 (5 bases). The V end was cut by 5 bases, the J end by 2 bases, with 22 bases between. CDR3 length equals 17 residues. Germline V gene sequence: CDR1 DFQATT, CDR2 SNEGSKA (reference sequence). Here the CDR3 DNA reads TGCAGTGCTCAACCTAGCCTGTCCGTATTCTCCAAAAACATTCAGTACTTC. This sequence encodes CSAQPSLSVFSKNIQYF.

In this sample, this clonotype turned up many times. V and J are TRBV20-1 and TRBJ2-3; weak D call: TRBD1 (5 bases). V was clipped by 1 base and J by 2 bases, with 22 bases between them. This CDR3 region has 18 residues. Germline CDR1 reads DFQATT; CDR2 reads SNEGSKA (reference sequence). The CDR3 DNA reads as TGCAGTGCTAGAGCAACCTTCCCAGGGTCGGGTTCCACAGATACGCAGTATTTT. It is translated as CSARATFPGSGSTDTQYF.

About this clonotype itself: One end of the junction fails to match germline, which may point to a read error. This chain links TRBV30 with TRBJ2-7; 10 nucleotides align to TRBD2. Germline-derived CDR1 and CDR2 are GTSNPN and SVGIG (reference sequence). The CDR3 is made up of 15 amino acids. CDR3 amino acids: CAWSVIAGGYNEQYF. The CDR3 DNA reads TGTGCCTGGAGTGTAATAGCGGGGGGCTACAATGAGCAGTATTTC.

This clonotype was observed at least ten times. This chain joins TRBV4-3 and TRBJ1-5; 9 bases are a match to TRBD1. This CDR3 has 15 amino acids. The J segment lost 6 bases and the V segment lost 3 bases, leaving 6 bases of the junction unmatched. Germline-derived CDR1 and CDR2 are LGHNA and YSLEER. CDR3 in amino acids: CASSQGTGIRQPQHF. The CDR3, as DNA: TGCGCCAGCAGCCAGGGGACAGGGATTCGTCAGCCCCAGCATTTT.

The rearrangement links TRBV20-1 to TRBJ2-7; TRBD2 agrees at 7 bases. V was pared by 1 base and J by 7 bases, with 1 base of the junction left unmatched. Germline V CDR1 and CDR2: DFQATT, SNEGSKA (reference sequence). The CDR3 extends over 11 amino acids. DNA of the CDR3: TGCAGTGCTAGAGCAGCGGGGGAGCAGTACTTC. Translating it yields CSARAAGEQYF.

The chain employs TRBV9 and TRBJ2-7; 10 bases line up with TRBD2. The CDR3 is 15 residues long. Germline values: CDR1 SGDLS, CDR2 YYNGEE. Unmatched junction bases numbered 4, after V lost 0 bases and J lost 4 bases. Here the CDR3 reads CASSVGRTSGYEQYF. In DNA, the CDR3 is TGTGCCAGCAGCGTAGGTCGGACTAGCGGATACGAGCAGTACTTC.

The sample holds many counts of this clonotype. The chain links TRBV11-3 to TRBJ1-5, with TRBD1 identical over 7 bases. The CDR3 contains 14 residues. Trimming took 10 bases from V and 3 from J; bases not matched to a gene: 9. Germline lookup yields CDR1 SGHNT and CDR2 YENEEA. The CDR3 is CATQGGQVNQPQHF. CDR3 nucleotides: TGTGCCACTCAGGGGGGGCAGGTCAATCAGCCCCAGCATTTT.

About this clonotype: Since no conserved phenylalanine or tryptophan closes the CDR3, a read error is the likely cause. The CDR3 DNA follows: TGTGCCAGCAGTGACCTAGCGGGGGGCTCCTACGAGCAGTACTCC. It is translated as CASSDLAGGSYEQYS. This rearrangement joins TRBV7-9 to TRBJ2-7; the match to TRBD2 covers 11 bases. J gave up 0 bases and V 6 bases, and 4 bases lay outside the gene matches. Germline V gene lookup returns CDR1 SEHNR and CDR2 FQNEAQ (reference sequence). The length of the CDR3 is 15 residues.

This clonotype was recorded at least ten times. This chain joins TRBV5-6 and TRBJ1-1; D gene unclear. The CDR3 extends over 14 amino acids. CDR1 and CDR2 (germline): SGHDT, YYEEEE. V lost 0 bases and J lost 6, with 12 bases in between. This chain's CDR3 is CASSLEYGSPEAFF. The CDR3 bases are TGTGCCAGCAGCTTGGAATACGGGAGTCCTGAAGCTTTCTTT. Full variable domain (remainder filled in from reference TRBV5-6 and TRBJ1-1): DAGVTQSPTHLIKTRGQQVTLRCSPKSGHDTVSWYQQALGQGPQFIFQYYEEEERQRGNFPDRFSGHQFPNYSSELNVNALLLGDSALYLCASSLEYGSPEAFFGQGTRLTVV.

The chain is built from TRBV12-3 or TRBV12-4 and TRBJ2-2; no firm D call. This CDR3 is 16 amino acids long. V lost 1 base to trimming and J lost 0 bases, with 9 bases between them. The CDR3 bases are TGTGCCAGCAGTTTAGGATCAACAACGAACACCGGGGAGCTGTTTTTT. Amino acid sequence: CASSLGSTTNTGELFF.

The rearrangement links TRBV4-2 to TRBJ1-6, with D unclear. Trimming took 0 bases from V and 7 from J, leaving 10 bases between them. CDR1 LGHNA and CDR2 YNFKEQ come from the germline V gene. The CDR3 sequence is 15 residues long. The CDR3 spells CASSQDRDGNSPLHF. As DNA, the CDR3 is TGTGCCAGCAGCCAAGATAGGGATGGGAATTCACCCCTCCACTTT.

The V gene is TRBV2, the J gene TRBJ1-2; 8 nucleotides align to TRBD1. The ends lost 11 bases at V and 7 bases at J; junction bases unmatched: 12. The CDR3 loop spans 13 amino acids. Germline CDR1 and CDR2: SNHLY and FYNNEI. CDR3 in DNA: TGTGCCGGGCCAGGGGGCTTGATGGGTGGCTACACCTTC. This sequence encodes CAGPGGLMGGYTF.